The text below deals with one TCR beta chain. The sample is drawn from a study of blood T cell repertoires in COVID-19. On the study more broadly: In each case, the material was cDNA or gDNA derived from T cells, B-cell-depleted T cells, or PBMCs.

Participants were aged about 18 to 90 years, lived in under 25 US areas, and enrolled virtually. Each participant's cohort was designated according to participant-reported clinical history. In the study's own analysis: Estimation of nucleated cell counts was performed using reference gene primer amplification. Sequenced by immunoSEQ multiplex PCR; TCRdb stores in-frame clones only, minus some. V, J and clone size are those of that table, while D and trimming were read from the DNA. The sample consists of 310,000 or so clones, about 91% of them appearing once. Germline CDR1 and CDR2: LGHNA and YNFKEQ. The CDR3 consists of 16 residues. The V gene end was trimmed by 1 base and the J gene end by 0 bases; junction bases not matched to a gene: 5.

The chain combines TRBV4-2 with TRBJ2-7; TRBD2 matches at 8 bases. The TCR originated in a woman aged 18-29 years who had recovered from COVID-19. Sequenced sample: PBMCs or T cells enriched from blood (not recorded which). This CDR3 is CASSQGTGGPSYEQYF. The CDR3 nucleotides are TGTGCCAGCAGCCAAGGTACGGGAGGGCCCTCCTACGAGCAGTACTTC.